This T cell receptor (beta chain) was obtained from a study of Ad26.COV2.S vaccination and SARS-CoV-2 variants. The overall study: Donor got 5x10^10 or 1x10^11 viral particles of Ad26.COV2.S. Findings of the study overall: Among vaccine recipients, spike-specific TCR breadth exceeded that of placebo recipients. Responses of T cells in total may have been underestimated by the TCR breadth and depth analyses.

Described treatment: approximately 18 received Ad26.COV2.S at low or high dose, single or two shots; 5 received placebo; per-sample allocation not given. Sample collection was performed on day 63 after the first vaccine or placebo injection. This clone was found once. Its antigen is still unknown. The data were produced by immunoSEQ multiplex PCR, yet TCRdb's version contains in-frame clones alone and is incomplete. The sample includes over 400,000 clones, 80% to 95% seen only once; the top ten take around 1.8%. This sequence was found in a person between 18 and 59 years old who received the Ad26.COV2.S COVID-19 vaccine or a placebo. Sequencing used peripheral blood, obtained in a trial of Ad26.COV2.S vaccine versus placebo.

The CDR3 bases are TGTGCCAGCTCACCAGACAGGCCGAACACTGAAGCTTTCTTT. It yields the protein CASSPDRPNTEAFF. The chain carries TRBV18 and TRBJ1-1, with a possible D match to TRBD1 (6 bases). V gave up 2 bases and J gave up 1 base, with 8 bases separating them. Germline loops: CDR1 KGHSH, CDR2 LQKENI. CDR3 length: 14 residues.